A selection of T cell receptor beta chains follows, all from one sample in a study of regulatory T cells in long-lasting Graves disease. MiXCR was run by TCRdb on the multiplex PCR reads, yielding one entry per CDR3 protein. The sample contains roughly 440,000 distinct CDR3 sequences, about a sixth of which appear only once. These data were also filed under a second study, of T cells in Graves' hyperthyroidism and ophthalmopathy.

The material was peripheral blood mononuclear cells (PBMCs), obtained at new diagnosis, from a patient treated with antithyroid drugs. These receptors all stem from a woman aged 18-30 years with Graves disease. CDR3s include the opening cysteine and the closing phenylalanine or tryptophan. The D gene is left open where the match is weak. For some rows the clone size is stated as once, few or many, or as a class when expanded; others skip it.

CDR3	DNA	V	J	D	size
CASSFTGNNEKLFF	TGTGCCAGCAGTTTCACAGGGAATAATGAAAAACTGTTTTTT	TRBV12-3/TRBV12-4	TRBJ1-4	NA	NA
CASRPSGTANTGELFF	TGTGCCAGCAGGCCCTCGGGGACAGCGAACACCGGGGAGCTGTTTTTT	TRBV11-3	TRBJ2-2	TRBD1	many
CASSSRTAIYGYTF	TGTGCCAGCAGCTCCCGGACAGCTATCTATGGCTACACCTTC	TRBV28	TRBJ1-2	NA	many
CASSALTGSYRTGELFF	TGTGCCAGCAGCGCCCTGACAGGGTCATATCGGACCGGGGAGCTGTTTTTT	TRBV27	TRBJ2-2	TRBD1	few
CAWRTSGSSDTQYF	TGTGCCTGGAGGACTAGCGGGAGCTCAGATACGCAGTATTTT	TRBV30	TRBJ2-3	TRBD2	NA
CASSSSVRGETQYF	TGTGCCAGCAGCTCTTCCGTGAGGGGAGAGACCCAGTACTTC	TRBV7-2	TRBJ2-5	NA	few
CATSDPGGDQPQHF	TGTGCCACCAGTGATCCAGGGGGGGATCAGCCCCAGCATTTT	TRBV24-1	TRBJ1-5	TRBD1	many
CASGRTSGIDEQFF	TGTGCCAGCGGCAGGACTAGCGGGATCGATGAGCAGTTCTTC	TRBV2	TRBJ2-1	TRBD2	NA
CASSISTGYNEQFF	TGTGCCAGCAGTATATCGACAGGATACAATGAGCAGTTCTTC	TRBV27	TRBJ2-1	NA	many
CASSIGGAKNIQYF	TGTGCCAGCAGCATAGGAGGGGCCAAAAACATTCAGTACTTC	TRBV27	TRBJ2-4	NA	many
CASSYGPTGITEAFF	TGTGCCAGCAGTTACGGGCCAACAGGGATCACTGAAGCTTTCTTT	TRBV6-2/TRBV6-3	TRBJ1-1	NA	NA
CASSLSTGTGTDTQYF	TGTGCCAGCAGCTTATCCACAGGGACCGGCACAGATACGCAGTATTTT	TRBV7-9	TRBJ2-3	NA	few
CASSPLGNSYEQYF	TGCGCCAGCAGCCCCCTGGGTAACTCCTACGAGCAGTACTTC	TRBV7-3	TRBJ2-7	NA	NA
CSPQGPSSTDTQYF	TGCAGCCCTCAAGGCCCCTCTAGCACAGATACGCAGTATTTT	TRBV20-1	TRBJ2-3	NA	many
CASTTPGLTFNEQFF	TGTGCCAGTACCACCCCGGGACTGACTTTTAATGAGCAGTTCTTC	TRBV19	TRBJ2-1	NA	once
CATSDSPPGGLFNQPQYF	TGTGCCACCAGTGATTCCCCCCCGGGGGGGCTCTTCAATCAGCCCCAGTATTTT	TRBV24-1	TRBJ2-3	TRBD2	NA
CASSEGRGETEAFF	TGTGCCAGCAGTGAAGGCAGGGGAGAAACTGAAGCTTTCTTT	TRBV2	TRBJ1-1	NA	few
CSVSAGPGNSPLHF	TGCAGCGTATCCGCGGGCCCGGGGAATTCACCCCTCCACTTT	TRBV29-1	TRBJ1-6	NA	NA
CASSAGTFYGYTF	TGTGCCAGCAGTGCCGGGACGTTCTATGGCTACACCTTC	TRBV6-2/TRBV6-3	TRBJ1-2	NA	many
CASSPGTGDWPYEQYF	TGTGCCAGCAGTCCCGGGACAGGGGACTGGCCCTACGAGCAGTACTTC	TRBV28	TRBJ2-7	TRBD1	many
CSATRQARNTEAFF	TGCAGTGCTACACGACAGGCCCGGAACACTGAAGCTTTCTTT	TRBV20-1	TRBJ1-1	NA	many
CASSVWPRDLDGSPLHF	TGTGCCAGCAGTGTATGGCCCCGGGACCTAGACGGTTCACCCCTCCACTTT	TRBV28	TRBJ1-6	NA	many
CASSFGTGVNEKLFF	TGTGCCAGCAGTTTTGGGACAGGAGTTAATGAAAAACTGTTTTTT	TRBV12-3/TRBV12-4	TRBJ1-4	TRBD1	many
CASSQGPTWYEQYF	TGCGCCAGCAGTCAGGGACCCACCTGGTACGAGCAGTACTTC	TRBV5-1	TRBJ2-7	NA	NA